These 14 T cell receptor beta chains share one sample of origin, sequenced in a study of neoadjuvant anti-PD-1 for oral cavity cancer. The repertoire was sequenced with immunoSEQ multiplex PCR; TCRdb's copy has only in-frame clones and lacks some. Of roughly 14,000 clones in the sample, about 61% are singletons; the top ten hold 2.4%. The sequencing used PBMCs, collected before nivolumab (anti-PD-1) treatment. These receptors originate from a person aged 35-79 years with oral cavity squamous cell carcinoma.

The gene calls are TRBV9 and TRBJ1-1, with D perhaps matching TRBD1 (5 bases). The CDR3 runs to 15 residues. The germline gives CDR1 SGDLS, CDR2 YYNGEE. Trimming removed 0 bases from V and 4 bases from J, with 13 bases in between. The CDR3 reads CASSVVIQGSTEAFF. The CDR3 DNA reads TGTGCCAGCAGCGTAGTGATTCAGGGAAGCACTGAAGCTTTCTTT.

The gene calls are TRBV7-8 and TRBJ1-5; no clear D. The CDR3 consists of 15 residues. V lost 0 bases and J lost 0, with 6 bases in between. Looked up from germline, CDR1 is SGHVS and CDR2 is FQNEAQ. CDR3 in amino acids: CASSLAQGSNQPQHF. The CDR3 bases are TGTGCCAGCAGCTTAGCGCAAGGTAGCAATCAGCCCCAGCATTTT.

This clone has just one count. The chain is built from TRBV5-5 and TRBJ1-5; D is perhaps TRBD1 (6 bases). The ends were cut back, 1 base at V and 3 bases at J, with 17 bases in the middle. The CDR3 length is 17 residues. Germline V lookup: CDR1 SGHKS, CDR2 YYEKEE (reference sequence). This CDR3 reads CASSLLSGQGNNQPQHF. CDR3 DNA sequence: TGTGCCAGCAGCTTGTTGTCAGGGCAGGGGAACAATCAGCCCCAGCATTTT.

There are a few counts of this clone. The V call is TRBV28, the J call TRBJ1-6, with D possibly TRBD1 on 6 matching bases. V was pared by 8 bases and J by 6 bases, with 11 bases between. Germline V lookup: CDR1 MDHEN, CDR2 SYDVKM. The CDR3 contains 13 residues. The CDR3 sequence: CASDGTRNSPLHF. The CDR3 coding sequence is TGTGCCAGCGACGGGACACGTAATTCACCCCTCCACTTT. The variable domain in full, completed from reference TRBV28 and TRBJ1-6, reads DVKVTQSSRYLVKRTGEKVFLECVQDMDHENMFWYRQDPGLGLRLIYFSYDVKMKEKGDIPEGYSVSREKKERFSLILESASTNQTSMYLCASDGTRNSPLHFGNGTRLTVT.

The V and J genes are TRBV25-1 and TRBJ1-6, with D hard to call. The CDR3 contains 16 residues. The V end was cut by 4 bases, the J end by 9 bases, with 19 bases between. The germline CDR1 and CDR2 sequences are MGHDK and SYGVNS. The CDR3: CASSAYRGVGASPLHF. The CDR3 DNA is TGTGCCAGCAGTGCCTATCGTGGGGTAGGCGCTTCACCCCTCCACTTT.

The chain combines TRBV28 with TRBJ2-7, with 7 bases that match TRBD1. The V segment lost 8 bases and the J segment 3 bases; nucleotides outside the gene matches: 4. The CDR3 totals 12 residues. Germline CDR1 MDHEN, CDR2 SYDVKM. The CDR3 nucleotides are TGTGCCAGCTCGACAGGGATCTACGAGCAGTACTTC. It specifies CASSTGIYEQYF.

The chain links TRBV5-6 to TRBJ2-7, with 8 positions matching TRBD2. Germline CDR1 reads SGHDT; CDR2 reads YYEEEE. The ends lost 0 bases at V and 2 bases at J; junction bases unmatched: 4. CDR3 length: 15 amino acids. The CDR3 loop reads CASSLGSGGPYEQYF. In nucleotides, the CDR3 is TGTGCCAGCAGCTTGGGCAGCGGGGGCCCCTACGAGCAGTACTTC.

This clone has only one observation. The rearrangement joins TRBV30 to TRBJ1-5; D gene ambiguous. Germline CDR1 GTSNPN, CDR2 SVGIG (reference sequence). The CDR3 covers 14 residues. V shed 2 bases and J shed 2 bases, with 10 bases lying between them. CDR3 region: CAWSSGYGNQPQHF. CDR3 nucleotide sequence: TGTGCCTGGAGTTCCGGGTACGGCAATCAGCCCCAGCATTTT.

This clone was detected only a few times. V is TRBV19 and J is TRBJ1-5; 7 positions agree with TRBD1. From germline, CDR1 is LNHDA and CDR2 SQIVND (reference sequence). The V and J ends lost 0 bases and 6 bases, in that order; junction bases with no gene match: 5. The CDR3 totals 15 residues. The CDR3 loop reads CASSIEGTGVQPQHF. CDR3 bases: TGTGCCAGTAGTATAGAAGGAACAGGGGTTCAGCCCCAGCATTTT. Full variable domain (remainder filled in from reference TRBV19 and TRBJ1-5): DGGITQSPKYLFRKEGQNVTLSCEQNLNHDAMYWYRQDPGQGLRLIYYSQIVNDFQKGDIAEGYSVSREKKESFPLTVTSAQKNPTAFYLCASSIEGTGVQPQHFGDGTRLSIL.

This chain links TRBV7-7 with TRBJ2-3; 8 nucleotides agree with TRBD1. With 3 bases clipped from V and 1 base from J, the junction kept 0 bases outside the gene matches. The CDR3 sequence is 14 residues long. Per germline, CDR1 SSHAT and CDR2 FNYEAQ (reference sequence). The CDR3 nucleotides are TGTGCCAGCAGCTTGACAGGGGGCACAGATACGCAGTATTTT. Encoded protein: CASSLTGGTDTQYF. Complete variable domain (other parts from reference TRBV7-7 and TRBJ2-3): GAGVSQSPRYKVTKRGQDVTLRCDPISSHATLYWYQQALGQGPEFLTYFNYEAQPDKSGLPSDRFSAERPEGSISTLTIQRTEQRDSAMYRCASSLTGGTDTQYFGPGTRLTVL.

The chain joins TRBV5-5 to TRBJ2-7; D possibly corresponds to TRBD1 (6 bases). V lost 3 bases and J lost 2, with 12 bases in between. From germline, CDR1 is SGHKS and CDR2 YYEKEE (reference sequence). The CDR3 has 14 amino acids. CDR3 in amino acids: CASSSRGPTYEQYF. CDR3 DNA sequence: TGTGCCAGCAGCTCCAGGGGCCCGACCTACGAGCAGTACTTC.

The genes are TRBV21-1 and TRBJ2-5; TRBD1, as called in the table, went unchecked against the DNA. TRBV21-1 is labeled a pseudogene. The CDR3 spans 17 residues. CDR3 bases: TGTGCCAGCAGCAAACACGGACAGAAGCTTCTCCAAGAGACCCAGTACTTC. It yields the protein CASSKHGQKLLQETQYF.

This sequence joins TRBV12-2 and TRBJ2-5; the table assigns TRBD1, which was not confirmed against the DNA. TRBV12-2 has pseudogene status. The CDR3 has 14 amino acids. The CDR3 reads CASRSRRIQETQYF. CDR3 nucleotides: TGTGCAAGTCGCTCTCGCAGGATCCAAGAGACCCAGTACTTC.

The chain has TRBV5-1 and TRBJ2-3; 8 bases map to TRBD2. Germline V gives CDR1 SGHRS, CDR2 YFSETQ. The CDR3 consists of 15 residues. J lost 8 bases, V lost 5 bases, and 13 bases had no gene match. CDR3 sequence: CASRRPSGLGSTQYF. CDR3 nucleotides: TGCGCCAGCAGGAGGCCTAGCGGGTTGGGAAGTACGCAGTATTTT. The complete variable domain, with remaining parts taken from reference TRBV5-1 and TRBJ2-3, reads KAGVTQTPRYLIKTRGQQVTLSCSPISGHRSVSWYQQTPGQGLQFLFEYFSETQRNKGNFPGRFSGRQFSNSRSEMNVSTLELGDSALYLCASRRPSGLGSTQYFGPGTRLTVL.